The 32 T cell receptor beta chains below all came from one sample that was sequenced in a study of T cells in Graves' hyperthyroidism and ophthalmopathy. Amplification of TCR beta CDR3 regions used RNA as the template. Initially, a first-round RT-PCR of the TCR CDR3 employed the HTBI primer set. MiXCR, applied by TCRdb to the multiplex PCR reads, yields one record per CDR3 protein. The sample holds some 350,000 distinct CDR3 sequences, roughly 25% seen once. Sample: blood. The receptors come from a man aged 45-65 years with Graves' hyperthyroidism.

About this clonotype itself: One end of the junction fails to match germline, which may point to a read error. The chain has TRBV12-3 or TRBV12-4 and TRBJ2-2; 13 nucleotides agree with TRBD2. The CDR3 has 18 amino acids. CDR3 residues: CASSLALLAGGDTGELFF. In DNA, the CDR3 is TGTGCCAGCAGCTTAGCCCTACTAGCGGGAGGGGACACCGGGGAGCTGTTTTTT.

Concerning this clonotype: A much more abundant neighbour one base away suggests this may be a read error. DNA of the CDR3: TGTGCCAGCAGCCAGGGACTGCAAGCCTACAATGAGCTGTTCTTC. Encoded protein: CASSQGLQAYNELFF. The chain joins TRBV11-2 to TRBJ2-1; maybe TRBD2 (6 bases). The CDR3 has 15 residues. Looked up from germline, CDR1 is SGHAT and CDR2 is FQNNGV. Full variable domain (outside the CDR3, taken from reference TRBV11-2 and TRBJ2-1): EAGVAQSPRYKIIEKRQSVAFWCNPISGHATLYWYQQILGQGPKLLIQFQNNGVVDDSQLPKDRFSAERLKGVDSTLKIQPAKLEDSAVYLCASSQGLQAYNELFFGPGTRLTVL.

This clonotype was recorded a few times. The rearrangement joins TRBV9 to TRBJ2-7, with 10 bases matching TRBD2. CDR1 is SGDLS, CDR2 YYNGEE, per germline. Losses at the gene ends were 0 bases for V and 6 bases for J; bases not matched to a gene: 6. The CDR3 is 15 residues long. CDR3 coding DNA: TGTGCCAGCAGCGTAGGGGCTAGCGGGAGTGCCGAGCAGTACTTC. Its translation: CASSVGASGSAEQYF. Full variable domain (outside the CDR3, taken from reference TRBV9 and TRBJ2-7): DSGVTQTPKHLITATGQRVTLRCSPRSGDLSVYWYQQSLDQGLQFLIQYYNGEERAKGNILERFSAQQFPDLHSELNLSSLELGDSALYFCASSVGASGSAEQYFGPGTRLTVT.

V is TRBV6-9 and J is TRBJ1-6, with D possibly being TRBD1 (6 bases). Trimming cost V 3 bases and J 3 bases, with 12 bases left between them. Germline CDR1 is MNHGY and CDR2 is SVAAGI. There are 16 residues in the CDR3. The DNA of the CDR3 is TGTGCCAGCAGTTACCGCCCGACAGGCTATAATTCACCCCTCCACTTT. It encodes CASSYRPTGYNSPLHF.

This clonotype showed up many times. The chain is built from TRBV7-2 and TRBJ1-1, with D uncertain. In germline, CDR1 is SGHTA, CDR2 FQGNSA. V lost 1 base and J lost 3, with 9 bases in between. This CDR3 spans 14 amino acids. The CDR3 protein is CASSLVLVYTEAFF. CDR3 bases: TGTGCCAGCAGCTTAGTCTTGGTATACACTGAAGCTTTCTTT. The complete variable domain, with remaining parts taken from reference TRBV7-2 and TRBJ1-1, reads GAGVSQSPSNKVTEKGKDVELRCDPISGHTALYWYRQSLGQGLEFLIYFQGNSAPDKSGLPSDRFSAERTGGSVSTLTIQRTQQEDSAVYLCASSLVLVYTEAFFGQGTRLTVV.

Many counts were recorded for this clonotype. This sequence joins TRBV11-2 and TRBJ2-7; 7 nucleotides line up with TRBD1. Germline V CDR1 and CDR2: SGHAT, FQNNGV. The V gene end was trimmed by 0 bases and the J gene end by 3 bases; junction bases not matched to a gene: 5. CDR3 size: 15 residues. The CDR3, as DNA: TGTGCCAGCAGCTTAGAAAGGGGACAGAACTACGAGCAGTACTTC. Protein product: CASSLERGQNYEQYF.

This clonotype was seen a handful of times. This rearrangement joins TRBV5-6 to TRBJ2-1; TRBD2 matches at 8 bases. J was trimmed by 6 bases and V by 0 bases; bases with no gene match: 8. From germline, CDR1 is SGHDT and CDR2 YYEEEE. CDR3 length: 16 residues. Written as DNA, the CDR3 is TGTGCCAGCAGCTTGGGGCTAGCGGGCCCACGCAATGAGCAGTTCTTC. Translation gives CASSLGLAGPRNEQFF.

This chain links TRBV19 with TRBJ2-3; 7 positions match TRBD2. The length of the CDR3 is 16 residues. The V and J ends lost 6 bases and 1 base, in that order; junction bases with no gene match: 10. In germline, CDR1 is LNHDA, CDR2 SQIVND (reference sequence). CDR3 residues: CASSPLVGGGTDTQYF. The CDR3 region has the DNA TGTGCCAGTAGCCCTCTCGTGGGGGGGGGCACAGATACGCAGTATTTT. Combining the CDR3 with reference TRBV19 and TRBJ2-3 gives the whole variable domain DGGITQSPKYLFRKEGQNVTLSCEQNLNHDAMYWYRQDPGQGLRLIYYSQIVNDFQKGDIAEGYSVSREKKESFPLTVTSAQKNPTAFYLCASSPLVGGGTDTQYFGPGTRLTVL.

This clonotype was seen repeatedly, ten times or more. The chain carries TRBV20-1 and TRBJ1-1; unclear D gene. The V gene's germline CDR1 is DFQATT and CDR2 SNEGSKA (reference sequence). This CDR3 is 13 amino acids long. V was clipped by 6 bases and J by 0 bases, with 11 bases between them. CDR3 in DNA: TGCAGTGCCAAAAGGACGTTGAACACTGAAGCTTTCTTT. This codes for CSAKRTLNTEAFF.

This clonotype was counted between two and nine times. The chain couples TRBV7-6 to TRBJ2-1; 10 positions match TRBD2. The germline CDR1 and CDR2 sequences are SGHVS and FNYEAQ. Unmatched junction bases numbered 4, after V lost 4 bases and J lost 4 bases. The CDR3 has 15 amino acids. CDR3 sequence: CASSYTSGKYNEQFF. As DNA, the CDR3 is TGTGCCAGCAGCTACACTAGCGGGAAATACAATGAGCAGTTCTTC.

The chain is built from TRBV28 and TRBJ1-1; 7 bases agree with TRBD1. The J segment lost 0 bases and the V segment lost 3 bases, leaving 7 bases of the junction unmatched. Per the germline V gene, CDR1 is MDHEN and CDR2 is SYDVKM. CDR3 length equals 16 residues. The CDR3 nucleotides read TGTGCCAGCAGTTTCCCGGACAGGATTCTGAACACTGAAGCTTTCTTT. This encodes CASSFPDRILNTEAFF.

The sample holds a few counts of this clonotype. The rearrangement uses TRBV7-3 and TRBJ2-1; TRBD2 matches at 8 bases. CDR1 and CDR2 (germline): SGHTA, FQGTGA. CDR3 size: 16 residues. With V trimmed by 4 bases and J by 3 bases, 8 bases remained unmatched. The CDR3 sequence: CASSSTGTRNYNEQFF. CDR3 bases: TGTGCCAGCAGCTCAACCGGGACTAGAAACTACAATGAGCAGTTCTTC. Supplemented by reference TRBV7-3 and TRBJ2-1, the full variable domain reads GAGVSQTPSNKVTEKGKYVELRCDPISGHTALYWYRQSLGQGPEFLIYFQGTGAADDSGLPNDRFFAVRPEGSVSTLKIQRTERGDSAVYLCASSSTGTRNYNEQFFGPGTRLTVL.

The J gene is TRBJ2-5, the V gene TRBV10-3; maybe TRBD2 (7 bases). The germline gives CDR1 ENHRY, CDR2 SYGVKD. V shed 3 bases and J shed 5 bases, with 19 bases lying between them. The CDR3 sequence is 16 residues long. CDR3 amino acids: CAISDQQRDTGETQYF. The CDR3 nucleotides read TGTGCCATCAGTGACCAGCAGCGGGACACGGGTGAGACCCAGTACTTC.

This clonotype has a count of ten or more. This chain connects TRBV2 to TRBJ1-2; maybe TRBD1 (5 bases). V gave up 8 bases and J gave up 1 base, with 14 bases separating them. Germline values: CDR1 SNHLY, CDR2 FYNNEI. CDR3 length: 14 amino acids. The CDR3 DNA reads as TGTGCCAGCGGGAGGGACCCAAATAACTATGGCTACACCTTC. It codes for CASGRDPNNYGYTF.

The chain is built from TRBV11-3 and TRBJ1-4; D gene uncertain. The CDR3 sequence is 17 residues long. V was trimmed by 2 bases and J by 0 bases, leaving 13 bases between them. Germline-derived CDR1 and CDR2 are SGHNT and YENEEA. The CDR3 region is CASSLKGVPATNEKLFF. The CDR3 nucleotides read TGTGCCAGCAGCTTAAAGGGAGTCCCCGCAACTAATGAAAAACTGTTTTTT.

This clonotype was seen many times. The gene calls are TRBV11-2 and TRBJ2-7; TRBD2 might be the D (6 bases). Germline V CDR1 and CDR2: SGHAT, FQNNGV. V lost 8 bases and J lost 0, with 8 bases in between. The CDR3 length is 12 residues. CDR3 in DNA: TGTGCCAGCGGCGGGAACTCCTACGAGCAGTACTTC. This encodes CASGGNSYEQYF.

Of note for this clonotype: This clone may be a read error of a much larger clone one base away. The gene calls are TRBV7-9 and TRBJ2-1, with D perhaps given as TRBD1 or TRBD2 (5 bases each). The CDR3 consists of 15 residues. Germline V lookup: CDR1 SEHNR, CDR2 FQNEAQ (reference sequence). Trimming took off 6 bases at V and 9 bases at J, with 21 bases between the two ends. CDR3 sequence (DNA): TGTGCCAGCAGACCAACCCTGGGACCAGCGTTTGAGCAGTTCTTC. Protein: CASRPTLGPAFEQFF.

CDR3 nucleotides: TGCAGTGCTAGAGATGTGGGGGAGTCTGGCAATGAGCAGTTCTTC. Translated, it gives CSARDVGESGNEQFF. This chain links TRBV20-1 with TRBJ2-1; D possibly matches TRBD1 or TRBD2 (5 bases each). This CDR3 has 15 residues. Germline V gene lookup returns CDR1 DFQATT and CDR2 SNEGSKA (reference sequence). V dropped 0 bases and J dropped 6 bases, with 15 bases sitting between them.

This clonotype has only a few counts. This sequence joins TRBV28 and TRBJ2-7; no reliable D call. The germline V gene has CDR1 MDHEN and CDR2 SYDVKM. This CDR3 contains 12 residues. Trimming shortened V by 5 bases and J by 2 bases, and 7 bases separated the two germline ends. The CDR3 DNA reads TGTGCCAGCAGTACCGGACCCTACGAGCAGTACTTC. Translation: CASSTGPYEQYF. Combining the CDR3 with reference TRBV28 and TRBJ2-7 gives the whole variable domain DVKVTQSSRYLVKRTGEKVFLECVQDMDHENMFWYRQDPGLGLRLIYFSYDVKMKEKGDIPEGYSVSREKKERFSLILESASTNQTSMYLCASSTGPYEQYFGPGTRLTVT.

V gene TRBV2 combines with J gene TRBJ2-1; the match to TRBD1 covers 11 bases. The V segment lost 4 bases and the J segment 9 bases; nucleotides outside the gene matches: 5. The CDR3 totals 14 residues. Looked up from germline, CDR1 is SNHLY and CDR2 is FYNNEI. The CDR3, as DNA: TGTGCCAGCAGTGTTAGGACAGGGGGCGGTGAGCAGTTCTTC. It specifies CASSVRTGGGEQFF.

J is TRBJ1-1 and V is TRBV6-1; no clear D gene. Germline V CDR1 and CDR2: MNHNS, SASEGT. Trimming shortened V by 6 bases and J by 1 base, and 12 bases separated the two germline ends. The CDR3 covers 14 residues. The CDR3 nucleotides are TGTGCCAGCAGGGAACGGTCTAGGAACACTGAAGCTTTCTTT. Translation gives CASRERSRNTEAFF.

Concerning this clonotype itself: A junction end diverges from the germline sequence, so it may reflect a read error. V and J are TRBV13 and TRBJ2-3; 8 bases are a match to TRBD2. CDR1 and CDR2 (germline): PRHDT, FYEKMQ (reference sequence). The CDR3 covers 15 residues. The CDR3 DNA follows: TGTGCCAGCAGCTACACTGTAGCGGGAATTGGTACGCGGTATTTT. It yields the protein CASSYTVAGIGTRYF. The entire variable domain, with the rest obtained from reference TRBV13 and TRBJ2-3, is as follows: AAGVIQSPRHLIKEKRETATLKCYPIPRHDTVYWYQQGPGQDPQFLISFYEKMQSDKGSIPDRFSAQQFSDYHSELNMSSLELGDSALYFCASSYTVAGIGTRYFGPGTRLTVL.

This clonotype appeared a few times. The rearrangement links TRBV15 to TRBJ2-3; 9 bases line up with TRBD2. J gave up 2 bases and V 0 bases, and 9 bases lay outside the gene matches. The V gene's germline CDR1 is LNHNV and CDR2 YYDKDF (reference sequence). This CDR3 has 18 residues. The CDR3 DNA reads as TGTGCCACCAGCAGAGATACTCTGGCGGGAGGGCCCACAGATACGCAGTATTTT. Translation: CATSRDTLAGGPTDTQYF.

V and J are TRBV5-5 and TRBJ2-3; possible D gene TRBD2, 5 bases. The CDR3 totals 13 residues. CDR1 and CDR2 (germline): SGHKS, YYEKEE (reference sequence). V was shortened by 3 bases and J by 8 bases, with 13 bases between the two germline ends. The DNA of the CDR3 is TGTGCCAGCAGCTCCCTCGACGGAGGTACGCAGTATTTT. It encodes CASSSLDGGTQYF.

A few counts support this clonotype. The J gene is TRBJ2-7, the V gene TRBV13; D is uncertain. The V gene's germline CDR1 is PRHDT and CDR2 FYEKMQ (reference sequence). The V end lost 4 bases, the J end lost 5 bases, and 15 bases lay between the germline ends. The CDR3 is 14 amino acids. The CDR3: CASSSDKLGNEQYF. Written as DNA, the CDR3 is TGTGCCAGCAGCTCAGACAAATTAGGCAACGAGCAGTACTTC. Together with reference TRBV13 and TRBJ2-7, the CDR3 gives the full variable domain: AAGVIQSPRHLIKEKRETATLKCYPIPRHDTVYWYQQGPGQDPQFLISFYEKMQSDKGSIPDRFSAQQFSDYHSELNMSSLELGDSALYFCASSSDKLGNEQYFGPGTRLTVT.

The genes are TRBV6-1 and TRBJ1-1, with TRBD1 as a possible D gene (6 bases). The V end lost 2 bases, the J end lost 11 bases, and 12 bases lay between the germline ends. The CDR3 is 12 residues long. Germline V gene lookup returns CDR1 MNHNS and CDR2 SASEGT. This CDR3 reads CASSEWAGDAFF. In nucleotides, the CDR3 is TGTGCCAGCAGTGAATGGGCAGGGGACGCTTTCTTT.

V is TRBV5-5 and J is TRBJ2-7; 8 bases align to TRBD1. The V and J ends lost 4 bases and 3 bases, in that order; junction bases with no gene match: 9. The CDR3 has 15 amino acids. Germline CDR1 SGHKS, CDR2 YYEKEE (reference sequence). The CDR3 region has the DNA TGTGCCAGCAGCCGACAGGGGAACCAGCTCTACGAGCAGTACTTC. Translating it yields CASSRQGNQLYEQYF.

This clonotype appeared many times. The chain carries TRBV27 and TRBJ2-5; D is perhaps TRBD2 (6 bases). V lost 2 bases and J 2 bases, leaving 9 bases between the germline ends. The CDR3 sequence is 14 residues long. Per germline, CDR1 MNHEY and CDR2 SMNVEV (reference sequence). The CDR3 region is CASSLLGGQETQYF. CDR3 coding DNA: TGTGCCAGCAGTTTACTGGGGGGTCAAGAGACCCAGTACTTC.

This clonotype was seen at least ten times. The CDR3 is CASSLSGINYEQYF. The CDR3 nucleotides are TGTGCCAGCAGCCTGAGCGGGATTAACTACGAGCAGTACTTC. J is TRBJ2-7 and V is TRBV12-3 or TRBV12-4; TRBD2 matches at 7 bases. The CDR3 is 14 amino acids. V was pared by 6 bases and J by 3 bases, with 8 bases of the junction left unmatched.

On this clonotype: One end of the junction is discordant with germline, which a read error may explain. CDR3 sequence (DNA): TGTGCCAGCACCTTGACTAGCGGCACAGGTACGCAGTATTTT. Protein: CASTLTSGTGTQYF. The chain uses TRBV6-2 or TRBV6-3 and TRBJ2-3, with 9 nucleotides matching TRBD2. This CDR3 has 14 amino acids. In germline, CDR1 is MNHEY, CDR2 SVGEGT.

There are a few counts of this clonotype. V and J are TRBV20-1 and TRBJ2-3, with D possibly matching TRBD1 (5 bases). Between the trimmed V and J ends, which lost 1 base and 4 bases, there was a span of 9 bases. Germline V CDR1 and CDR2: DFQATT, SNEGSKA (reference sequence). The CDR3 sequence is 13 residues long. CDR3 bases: TGCAGTGCTAGAGGCCAAGGGGCAGATACGCAGTATTTT. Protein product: CSARGQGADTQYF.

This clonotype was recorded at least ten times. The CDR3 loop is CASSLGGGLGGNEQFF. The CDR3 DNA follows: TGTGCCAGCAGCCTAGGGGGAGGACTAGGGGGCAATGAGCAGTTCTTC. V is TRBV7-2 and J is TRBJ2-1, with D maybe TRBD2 (7 bases). The CDR3 spans 16 residues. Germline assignment: CDR1 SGHTA and CDR2 FQGNSA. V was shortened by 5 bases and J by 6 bases, with 20 bases between the two germline ends.